The sequence of this T cell receptor (beta chain) was determined in a study of T cell changes during pregnancy in multiple sclerosis. TCRdb's table, derived via immunoSEQ multiplex PCR, lists solely in-frame clones and lacks some. The sample lists more than 45,000 clones; about 90% were seen once. V lost 3 bases to trimming and J lost 3 bases; unmatched junction nucleotides: 10. CDR3 size: 16 residues. Germline V lookup: CDR1 KGHSH, CDR2 LQKENI. This receptor was obtained from a female donor with multiple sclerosis, enrolled in a pregnancy study. Specimen: CD4+ T cells from peripheral blood mononuclear cells, collected after pregnancy. The chain has TRBV18 and TRBJ1-2, with TRBD1 matching over 7 bases. This chain's CDR3 is CASSPISGTVDYGYTF. The CDR3 DNA follows: TGTGCCAGCTCACCTATATCCGGGACAGTCGACTATGGCTACACCTTC.